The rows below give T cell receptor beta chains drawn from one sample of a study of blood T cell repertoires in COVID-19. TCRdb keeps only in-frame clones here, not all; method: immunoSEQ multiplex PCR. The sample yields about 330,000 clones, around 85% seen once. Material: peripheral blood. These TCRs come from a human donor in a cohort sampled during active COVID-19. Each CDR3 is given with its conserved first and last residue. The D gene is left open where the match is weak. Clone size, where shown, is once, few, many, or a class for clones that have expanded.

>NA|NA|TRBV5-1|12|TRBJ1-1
TGCGCCAGCCGTAAAGGGGTCAATGAAGCTTTCTTT
CASRKGVNEAFF
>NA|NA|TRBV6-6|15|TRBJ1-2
TGTGCCAGCAGTTACGGCGGGCAGAGGGTCCCTGGCTACACCTTC
CASSYGGQRVPGYTF
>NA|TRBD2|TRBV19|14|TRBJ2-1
TGTGCCAGCTGCAGCGGGGGGCACTACAATGAGCAGTTCTTC
CASCSGGHYNEQFF
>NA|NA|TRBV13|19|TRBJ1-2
TGTGCCAGCAGCTCCCCAACTACCGGGACTGGCACCTCTAACTATGGCTACACCTTC
CASSSPTTGTGTSNYGYTF
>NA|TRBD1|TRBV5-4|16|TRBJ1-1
TGTGCCAGCAGCCCCGGGACAGGGGTTGGAAACACTGAAGCTTTCTTT
CASSPGTGVGNTEAFF
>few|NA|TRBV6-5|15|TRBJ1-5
TGTGCCAGCAGGAACTTACGAGGGAGCAATCAGCCCCAGCATTTT
CASRNLRGSNQPQHF
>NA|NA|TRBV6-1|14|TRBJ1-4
TGTGCCAGCAGTGATGGAGGGGTCGGGGAAAAACTGTTTTTT
CASSDGGVGEKLFF
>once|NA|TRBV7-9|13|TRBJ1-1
TGTGCCAGCAGCTTAAGGACCGGGGGTGAAGCTTTCTTT
CASSLRTGGEAFF
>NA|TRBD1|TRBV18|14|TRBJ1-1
TGTGCCAGCTCACTTACAGGGGAAGACACTGAAGCTTTCTTT
CASSLTGEDTEAFF
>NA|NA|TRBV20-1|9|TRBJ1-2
TGCAGCCCGGACAGAACCTACACCTTC
CSPDRTYTF
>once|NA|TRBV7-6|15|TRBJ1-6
TGTGCCAGCAGCTTAGTAACAGGATGGGGCTCACCCCTCCACTTT
CASSLVTGWGSPLHF
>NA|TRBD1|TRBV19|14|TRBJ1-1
TGTGCCAGCACCGATTCCCAGGGGGTGACTGAAGCTTTCTTT
CASTDSQGVTEAFF
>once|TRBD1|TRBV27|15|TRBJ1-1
TGTGCCAGCACCCCTTACGCCACAGGGGGCACTGAAGCTTTCTTT
CASTPYATGGTEAFF
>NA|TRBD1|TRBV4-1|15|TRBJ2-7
TGCGCCAGCAGCCAAGATTCGGGACAGCAGTACGAGCAGTACTTC
CASSQDSGQQYEQYF
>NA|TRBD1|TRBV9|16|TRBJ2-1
TGTGCCAGCAGCGTAGCGAGGGGGCCTCACTTTAATGAGCAGTTCTTC
CASSVARGPHFNEQFF
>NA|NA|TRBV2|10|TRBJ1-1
TGTGCCAGCAGAGGGGCTGAAGCTTTCTTT
CASRGAEAFF
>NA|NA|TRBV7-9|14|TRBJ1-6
TGTGCCAGCAGCTTCACAGAGATCAATTCACCCCTCCACTTT
CASSFTEINSPLHF
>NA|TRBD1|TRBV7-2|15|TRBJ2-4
TGTGCCAGCAGCTCCAGCTCAGGGGGAGCAAACATTCAGTACTTC
CASSSSSGGANIQYF
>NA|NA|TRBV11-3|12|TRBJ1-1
TGTGCCAGCAGCCCCGGGGGGGGTGAAGCTTTCTTT
CASSPGGGEAFF
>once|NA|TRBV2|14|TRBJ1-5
TGTGCCAGCAGCCAGGGCCTAGGTGATCAGCCCCAGCATTTT
CASSQGLGDQPQHF
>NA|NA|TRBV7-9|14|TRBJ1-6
TGTGCCAGCAGCCCGGACACTCCGAATTCACCCCTCCACTTT
CASSPDTPNSPLHF
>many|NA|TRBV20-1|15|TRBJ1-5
TGCAGTGCTAGTCGGGGAGGCGATAGCAATCAGCCCCAGCATTTT
CSASRGGDSNQPQHF
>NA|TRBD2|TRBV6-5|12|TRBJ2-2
TGTGCCAGCGCGCGGGGGACCGGGGAGCTGTTTTTT
CASARGTGELFF
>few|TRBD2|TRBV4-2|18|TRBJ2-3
TGTGCCAGCAGCCAACGACATAGCGGGGGGGCTAGCACAGATACGCAGTATTTT
CASSQRHSGGASTDTQYF